These T cell receptor beta chains were read from a single sample in a study of shared clonotypes between healthy human individuals. TCRdb's table, derived via immunoSEQ multiplex PCR, lists solely in-frame clones and lacks some. The sample carries 520,000 or so clones, 79% recorded once. Sequenced sample: PBMCs. The receptors were gathered from a woman in her forties in good health. Some clones in this sample may be carry-over from other donors' samples. Both conserved end residues are part of each CDR3. The D gene is left open where the match is weak. Some rows have no size entry. The others give once, few or many, or a class for an expanded clone.

V	D	size	J	DNA	CDR3
TRBV18	.	.	TRBJ2-1	TGTGCCAGCTCACCGATAGACTGGAATGAGCAGTTCTTC	CASSPIDWNEQFF
TRBV19	TRBD1	.	TRBJ1-1	TGTGCCAGTAGTGTACGAACCGGGACAGGGGCTTCTGAAGCTTTCTTT	CASSVRTGTGASEAFF
TRBV5-6	TRBD2	.	TRBJ2-7	TGTGCCAGCAGCTTGTTTCCGGGAGGGAGCTCCTACGAGCAGTACTTC	CASSLFPGGSSYEQYF
TRBV5-1	TRBD1	.	TRBJ2-7	TGCGCCAGCAGCTTTATTACCTCCGGGACAGGACCATACGAGCAGTACTTC	CASSFITSGTGPYEQYF
TRBV2	.	many	TRBJ2-5	TGTGCCAGCAGCGGAACAGGGGAGACCCAGTACTTC	CASSGTGETQYF
TRBV2	TRBD1	once	TRBJ1-5	TGTGCCAGCAGTTCGACAGGGGGTAGCAATCAGCCCCAGCATTTT	CASSSTGGSNQPQHF
TRBV7-3	.	.	TRBJ2-1	TGTGCCAGCAGCCCCCTCGGGACAAATTCCTACAATGAGCAGTTCTTC	CASSPLGTNSYNEQFF
TRBV28	.	once	TRBJ2-7	TGTGCCAGCAGTCCTCCGGGGCTCGGAATCTACGAGCAGTACTTC	CASSPPGLGIYEQYF
TRBV5-1	.	.	TRBJ1-4	TGCGCCAGCAGCTTGGCGGCCGAGCTTAATGAAAAACTGTTTTTT	CASSLAAELNEKLFF
TRBV14	TRBD1	.	TRBJ2-7	TGTGCCAGCAGCCTACCTGACAGGGGACATGCCTACGAGCAGTACTTC	CASSLPDRGHAYEQYF
TRBV19	TRBD2	many	TRBJ2-1	TGTGCCAGTAGCCCTAGGCCGGGACTAGCGGCACGTGAGCAGTTCTTC	CASSPRPGLAAREQFF
TRBV10-3	.	few	TRBJ1-2	TGTGCCATCAGTGACGTGGGGAATAGCTATGGCTACACCTTC	CAISDVGNSYGYTF
TRBV10-3	TRBD1	.	TRBJ2-5	TGTGCCATCAGTGACCGACAGGGAATGAAAGAGCAGTACTTC	CAISDRQGMKEQYF
TRBV4-1	.	.	TRBJ2-5	TGCGCCAGCAGCCAAGCCGGGGCCCAGTACTTC	CASSQAGAQYF
TRBV11-2	TRBD2	.	TRBJ2-1	TGTGCCAGCAGCTTGGGAGTGGGAGCGGGAGGGCCAAATGAGCAGTTCTTC	CASSLGVGAGGPNEQFF
TRBV7-9	TRBD1	few	TRBJ1-1	TGTGCCAGCAGCTTAGGGGGACAGGAGAACACTGAAGCTTTCTTT	CASSLGGQENTEAFF
TRBV6-5	TRBD2	few	TRBJ2-3	TGTGCCAGCAGTTACTACTACGGGAGGAGCACAGATACGCAGTATTTT	CASSYYYGRSTDTQYF
TRBV7-9	.	.	TRBJ2-3	TGTGCCAGCAGGAATCCCCCCCGGGGTTTCAATTCCCCAGATACGCAGTATTTT	CASRNPPRGFNSPDTQYF
TRBV7-6	.	.	TRBJ1-1	TGTGCCAGCAGCGCATACAAGGTTAACAAGAACACTGAAGCTTTCTTT	CASSAYKVNKNTEAFF
TRBV19	.	.	TRBJ1-1	TGTGCCAGTAGTAGAAGACTTACACTCATGAACACTGAAGCTTTCTTT	CASSRRLTLMNTEAFF
TRBV7-9	TRBD2	few	TRBJ2-5	TGTGCCAGCAGCCCCCCGGGGGGGGAGACCCAGTACTTC	CASSPPGGETQYF
TRBV11-2	TRBD2	.	TRBJ2-5	TGTGCCAGCAGCTTAGAAATCTTGGGACTAGCGGGAGCCCCGGGTCAGACCCAGTACTTC	CASSLEILGLAGAPGQTQYF
TRBV7-3	.	.	TRBJ2-7	TGTGCCAGCAGCTTAGCACTAGCCGCGCCCTACGAGCAGTACTTC	CASSLALAAPYEQYF
TRBV9	.	.	TRBJ2-3	TGTGCCAGCAGCGTAGATCCTCGCGGTGCGACAGATACGCAGTATTTT	CASSVDPRGATDTQYF
TRBV7-9	.	.	TRBJ2-7	TGTGCCAGCAGCGCTGTCTCCGGGGGTATGGCCGAGCAGTACTTC	CASSAVSGGMAEQYF
TRBV27	.	.	TRBJ2-5	TGTGCCAGCAGTTCTACTCGGAGGGGAGAGACCCAGTACTTC	CASSSTRRGETQYF
TRBV30	.	few	TRBJ2-7	TGTGCCTGGAGCGCCCCCGAGGGAGCCTACGAGCAGTACTTC	CAWSAPEGAYEQYF
TRBV5-1	.	.	TRBJ2-7	TGCGCCAGCAGCTTACCTTCGAGCTCCTACGAGCAGTACTTC	CASSLPSSSYEQYF
TRBV19	.	once	TRBJ1-1	TGTGCCAGTAGTGCCACGAGGGATACTGAAGCTTTCTTT	CASSATRDTEAFF
TRBV9	.	.	TRBJ1-3	TGTGCCAGCAGCGTAGGAAGTGACTCTGGAAACACCATATATTTT	CASSVGSDSGNTIYF
TRBV11-2	.	.	TRBJ1-2	TGTGCCAGCAGCTTAGAGAGAGGTTCGGGCTACACCTTC	CASSLERGSGYTF
TRBV9	.	.	TRBJ2-1	TGTGCCAGCAGCGTAGTCGATGGCGGGATGGGTTACAATGAGCAGTTCTTC	CASSVVDGGMGYNEQFF
TRBV7-9	.	.	TRBJ1-5	TGTGCCAGCAGCTCCCCAGGGGACAATCAGCCCCAGCATTTT	CASSSPGDNQPQHF
TRBV28	TRBD1	.	TRBJ2-4	TGTGCCAGCAGTTTCGGGACAGGGGGCGCCGGACGATTC	CASSFGTGGAGRF
TRBV5-1	.	.	TRBJ2-2	TGCGCCAGCAGCTTGGCCCAATTCGGGGAGCTGTTTTTT	CASSLAQFGELFF
TRBV6-4	.	.	TRBJ1-1	TGTGCCAGCAGTTTGGGGTGGAACACTGAAGCTTTCTTT	CASSLGWNTEAFF
TRBV7-2	.	once	TRBJ2-7	TGTGCCAGCAGCTTAGGGGATAGGGGCTCCTACGAGCAGTACTTC	CASSLGDRGSYEQYF
TRBV2	TRBD2	.	TRBJ2-3	TGTGCCAGCATGGGGACTAGAACAGGAGATACGCAGTATTTT	CASMGTRTGDTQYF
TRBV19	TRBD2	.	TRBJ2-7	TGTGCCAGTAGTATCCACTACCTAGCGGGAGGAGATGTCGAGCAGTACTTC	CASSIHYLAGGDVEQYF
TRBV28	TRBD2	.	TRBJ2-3	TGTGCCAGCAGGTCGGGGGGACCCACAGATACGCAGTATTTT	CASRSGGPTDTQYF
TRBV28	TRBD1	.	TRBJ1-2	TGTGCCAGCAGGGAAGCAGGGGGTCCCTATGGCTACACCTTC	CASREAGGPYGYTF
TRBV6-6	.	.	TRBJ2-1	TGTGCCAGCAGTTCACATCATAATGAGCAGTTCTTC	CASSSHHNEQFF
TRBV10-3	TRBD2	few	TRBJ2-3	TGTGCCACCGGGACTAGCGGGAGTACAGATACGCAGTATTTT	CATGTSGSTDTQYF
TRBV11-2	.	.	TRBJ1-3	TGTGCCAGCAGCTTGGACCGGGGAAAACCTGGAAACACCATATATTTT	CASSLDRGKPGNTIYF
TRBV19	TRBD2	once	TRBJ2-1	TGTGCCAGTAGTATAGTAGCGGGAGGCGATGAGCAGTTCTTC	CASSIVAGGDEQFF
TRBV2	.	.	TRBJ2-2	TGTGCCAGCAGTGAAGTTTTTGGACACACCGGGGAGCTGTTTTTT	CASSEVFGHTGELFF
TRBV7-9	.	few	TRBJ1-3	TGTGCCAGCAGCTTAATGGCCGGTGACACCATATATTTT	CASSLMAGDTIYF
TRBV11-3	TRBD1	.	TRBJ2-2	TGTGCCAGCAGCCCGCAAACAGGGGGCTTCGGCGGGGAGCTGTTTTTT	CASSPQTGGFGGELFF
TRBV30	.	.	TRBJ1-3	TGTGCCTGGAGTAGTGGAGGGAGCGGAAACACCATATATTTT	CAWSSGGSGNTIYF
TRBV28	.	.	TRBJ2-1	TGTGCCAGCAGTTTGCCCATTAGCTCCTACAATGAGCAGTTCTTC	CASSLPISSYNEQFF
TRBV7-8	TRBD1	.	TRBJ1-4	TGTGCCAGCAGCTTGCAAGGGGGCTATGGAAAACTGTTTTTT	CASSLQGGYGKLFF
TRBV28	.	.	TRBJ2-5	TGTGCCAGCATTGGTCAAGAGACCCAGTACTTC	CASIGQETQYF
TRBV21-1	.	.	TRBJ2-1	TGTGCCAGCAGCTCCACGGGACCCTCGGATGAGCAGTTCTTC	CASSSTGPSDEQFF
TRBV7-3	.	.	TRBJ2-2	TGTGCCAGCAGCTCTCGTAGGCAGCCCACCGGGGAGCTGTTTTTT	CASSSRRQPTGELFF
TRBV5-1	.	few	TRBJ2-7	TGCGCCAGCAGCTTGGAACGCTCCTCCTACGAGCAGTACTTC	CASSLERSSYEQYF
TRBV11-3	TRBD1	.	TRBJ2-3	TGTGCCAGCAGCCTCCGGACAGGGTCAGGAACAGATACGCAGTATTTT	CASSLRTGSGTDTQYF
TRBV15	.	few	TRBJ2-1	TGTGCCACCAGCAGTCTAGTGTCTTGGTTCTTC	CATSSLVSWFF
TRBV28	.	.	TRBJ1-3	TGTGCCAGCAGTATACCATCCGGGAGCTCTGGAAACACCATATATTTT	CASSIPSGSSGNTIYF
TRBV16	.	.	TRBJ1-1	TGTGCCAGCAGCCAAGTGGGGGTAACTGAAGCTTTCTTT	CASSQVGVTEAFF